These T cell receptor beta chains were read from a single sample in a study of T-cell memory formation after mild COVID-19. TCRdb analysed the 5' RACE reads with MiXCR anew, one entry per CDR3 protein. The data show hundreds of thousands of distinct CDR3 sequences, approximately 23% seen once. Sequencing was performed on PBMCs or a T cell subset sorted from them (not recorded which). The receptors derive from an adult woman who had mild COVID-19 (a few samples of this study predate the infection). Cell type and time point are not known. Each CDR3 is given with its conserved first and last residue. A D gene is named only where the DNA matches it firmly. Expanded clones are given a class, and other clones once, few, many or no size at all.

v_gene: TRBV11-2; abundance: few; d_gene: .; j_gene: TRBJ2-1; CDR3nt: TGTGCCAGCAGCTTAATCGGCCGAGTTGGGCAGTTCTTC; CDR3aa: CASSLIGRVGQFF
v_gene: TRBV19; abundance: few; d_gene: TRBD2; j_gene: TRBJ2-1; CDR3nt: TGTGCCAGTAGTCCCCCTCCCCGGCTAGCGGGAGTCCCTCCCTACAATGAGCAGTTCTTC; CDR3aa: CASSPPPRLAGVPPYNEQFF
v_gene: TRBV4-1; abundance: few; d_gene: .; j_gene: TRBJ1-1; CDR3nt: TGCGCCAGCAGCCAAGAAGGGGTCCCTAGGATAACGAACACTGAAGCTTTCTTT; CDR3aa: CASSQEGVPRITNTEAFF
v_gene: TRBV5-1; abundance: .; d_gene: TRBD1; j_gene: TRBJ2-7; CDR3nt: TGCGCCAGCAGCCCCAGGACAGGTTCGGACGAGCAGTACTTC; CDR3aa: CASSPRTGSDEQYF
v_gene: TRBV20-1; abundance: few; d_gene: .; j_gene: TRBJ2-2; CDR3nt: TGCAGTGCTAGAGATCCAAGAACAAGCGGGGAGCTGTTTTTT; CDR3aa: CSARDPRTSGELFF
v_gene: TRBV15; abundance: .; d_gene: .; j_gene: TRBJ2-5; CDR3nt: TGTGCCACCGGCCTAACAGGGCAAGAGACCCAGTACTTC; CDR3aa: CATGLTGQETQYF
v_gene: TRBV7-3; abundance: .; d_gene: .; j_gene: TRBJ1-1; CDR3nt: TGTGCCAGCAGCGTTGGGGGGACGGTCACTGAAGCTTTCTTT; CDR3aa: CASSVGGTVTEAFF
v_gene: TRBV5-1; abundance: .; d_gene: .; j_gene: TRBJ2-1; CDR3nt: TGCGCCAGCAGCTTGGTGGCGGGGGCGCCGTGGAATGAGCAGTTCTTC; CDR3aa: CASSLVAGAPWNEQFF
v_gene: TRBV5-6; abundance: .; d_gene: .; j_gene: TRBJ1-2; CDR3nt: TGTGCCAGCAGCCCCCCCCTGGAAGATGGCTACACCTTC; CDR3aa: CASSPPLEDGYTF
v_gene: TRBV7-6; abundance: .; d_gene: .; j_gene: TRBJ2-3; CDR3nt: TGTGCCAGCACCCTCCCTCCAGGTGCTAGCACAGATACGCAGTATTTT; CDR3aa: CASTLPPGASTDTQYF
v_gene: TRBV6-2/TRBV6-3; abundance: .; d_gene: TRBD2; j_gene: TRBJ2-1; CDR3nt: TGTGCCAGCAGACCCACCTACGGACTAGCGGGATTTCACAATGAGCAGTTCTTC; CDR3aa: CASRPTYGLAGFHNEQFF
v_gene: TRBV2; abundance: .; d_gene: .; j_gene: TRBJ1-3; CDR3nt: TGTGCCAGCAGTGAACAGCCCGCTGGAAACACCATATATTTT; CDR3aa: CASSEQPAGNTIYF
v_gene: TRBV19; abundance: .; d_gene: .; j_gene: TRBJ2-7; CDR3nt: TGTGCCAGTAGTATCACACTGCACCTCGGGGTCACCCCCTACGAGCAGTACTTC; CDR3aa: CASSITLHLGVTPYEQYF
v_gene: TRBV29-1; abundance: few; d_gene: .; j_gene: TRBJ2-3; CDR3nt: TGCAGCGTCGACACCTTCAGCACAGATACGCAGTATTTT; CDR3aa: CSVDTFSTDTQYF
v_gene: TRBV20-1; abundance: many; d_gene: TRBD2; j_gene: TRBJ2-2; CDR3nt: TGCAGTGCTAGCATAGCGGGAGCCGGGGAGCTGTTTTTT; CDR3aa: CSASIAGAGELFF
v_gene: TRBV9; abundance: .; d_gene: .; j_gene: TRBJ1-3; CDR3nt: TGTGCCAGCAGCGTAGATCGAACTGGAAACACCATATATTTT; CDR3aa: CASSVDRTGNTIYF
v_gene: TRBV4-3; abundance: .; d_gene: .; j_gene: TRBJ2-4; CDR3nt: TGCGCCAGCAGCCAAGATTCAGACCATGACAACATTCAGTACTTC; CDR3aa: CASSQDSDHDNIQYF
v_gene: TRBV20-1; abundance: few; d_gene: TRBD1; j_gene: TRBJ2-1; CDR3nt: TGCAGTGCTAGGGACAGGGATCTTTACAATGAGCAGTTCTTC; CDR3aa: CSARDRDLYNEQFF
v_gene: TRBV7-3; abundance: few; d_gene: .; j_gene: TRBJ2-7; CDR3nt: TGTGCCAGCAGCTCCCAGGGGGGCCTTTACGAGCAGTACTTC; CDR3aa: CASSSQGGLYEQYF
v_gene: TRBV3-1; abundance: .; d_gene: TRBD2; j_gene: TRBJ2-1; CDR3nt: TGTGCCAGCAGGACTAGCGAGTACAATGAGCAGTTCTTC; CDR3aa: CASRTSEYNEQFF
v_gene: TRBV11-2; abundance: few; d_gene: .; j_gene: TRBJ2-3; CDR3nt: TGTGCCAGCAGCTTAATTGGGCAGGACACAGATACGCAGTATTTT; CDR3aa: CASSLIGQDTDTQYF
v_gene: TRBV6-2/TRBV6-3; abundance: .; d_gene: TRBD1; j_gene: TRBJ2-2; CDR3nt: TGTGCCAGCACCTCGACACAGGGGGCGGCCCTGACCACCGGGGAGCTGTTTTTT; CDR3aa: CASTSTQGAALTTGELFF
v_gene: TRBV4-3; abundance: .; d_gene: TRBD1; j_gene: TRBJ2-7; CDR3nt: TGCGCCAGCAGCCAGAGCACCGGGACAGGGGCCTACGAGCAGTACTTC; CDR3aa: CASSQSTGTGAYEQYF
v_gene: TRBV4-1; abundance: few; d_gene: TRBD2; j_gene: TRBJ2-1; CDR3nt: TGCGCCAGCAGCTCTAAGAGGGCTAGCGGGGGGGTCGATGAGCAGTTCTTC; CDR3aa: CASSSKRASGGVDEQFF
v_gene: TRBV19; abundance: .; d_gene: .; j_gene: TRBJ1-1; CDR3nt: TGTGCCAGTAGTAGTGAAGGCCGCACTGAAGCTTTCTTT; CDR3aa: CASSSEGRTEAFF